These T cell receptor beta chains were read from a single sample in a study of T-cell memory formation after mild COVID-19. TCRdb reprocessed the 5' RACE reads via MiXCR and lists one record per CDR3 protein. The profile covers roughly 29,000 distinct CDR3 sequences, with approximately 12% appearing a single time and 13% to 15% taken by the ten largest. Input material: PBMCs or a T cell subset sorted from them (not recorded which). The source is an adult woman who had mild COVID-19 (a few samples of this study predate the infection). Cell type and time point are not known. Each CDR3 is given with its conserved first and last residue.

V gene	J gene	CDR3 protein
TRBV4-3	TRBJ1-3	CASSQFQGTLNTIYF
TRBV29-1	TRBJ2-3	CSVVLLGDLSTDTQYF
TRBV5-6	TRBJ2-1	CASSLGRNGAAKQFF
TRBV3-1	TRBJ2-4	CASSLQGGGAKNIQYF
TRBV25-1	TRBJ2-5	CASSEYGTGRQETQYF
TRBV12-3/TRBV12-4	TRBJ1-5	CASSFKGGNQPQHF
TRBV7-3	TRBJ2-3	CASSPLGITTDTQYF
TRBV7-2	TRBJ2-2	CASSHPWGFRTGELFF
TRBV25-1	TRBJ2-2	CASSEGDRPNTGELFF
TRBV27	TRBJ2-1	CASRWTSGVYNEQFF
TRBV7-6	TRBJ2-1	CASQGTSGGDEQFF
TRBV9	TRBJ2-5	CASSVGVGGSSQETQYF
TRBV24-1	TRBJ2-2	CATSDFVASNTGELFF
TRBV4-3	TRBJ2-7	CASSRGLAGGLSSYEQYF
TRBV18	TRBJ2-7	CASSSGASTYEQYF
TRBV7-2	TRBJ2-2	CASSLLATNTGELFF
TRBV4-1	TRBJ1-2	CASSQGYRGRNNYGYTF
TRBV5-4	TRBJ2-1	CASSLEYRELFF
TRBV10-3	TRBJ2-5	CAIRGSGETQYF
TRBV14	TRBJ2-1	CASSQGDRDIKFF
TRBV5-1	TRBJ2-4	CASSYTSGGALAKNIQYF
TRBV18	TRBJ2-3	CASSGGPTDTQYF
TRBV7-9	TRBJ2-7	CASSQSGGSYEQYF
TRBV19	TRBJ2-5	CASSQQGWETQYF
TRBV18	TRBJ2-7	CASSPGLTEYEQYF
TRBV5-1	TRBJ1-1	CASSLAGGLVEAFF
TRBV18	TRBJ2-3	CASSPPVGTGTDTQYF
TRBV9	TRBJ1-1	CASSVDGALNTEAFF
TRBV12-3/TRBV12-4	TRBJ1-1	CASSFGRRGTEAFF
TRBV20-1	TRBJ1-5	CSAPSTGGVQGNQPQHF
TRBV19	TRBJ2-5	CASSPNRGTGQETQYF
TRBV6-5	TRBJ1-2	CASSSRDTVYGYTF
TRBV12-3/TRBV12-4	TRBJ2-1	CASSLMSGTFNEQFF
TRBV12-3/TRBV12-4	TRBJ2-5	CASSPPWETQYF
TRBV27	TRBJ2-7	CASSLGQGITYEQYF
TRBV20-1	TRBJ2-5	CSARRPGTSEETQYF
TRBV5-1	TRBJ1-2	CASSFGDRNYGYTF
TRBV28	TRBJ2-5	CASSPPGQGKETQYF
TRBV9	TRBJ2-1	CASSVALLASYNEQFF
TRBV7-2	TRBJ2-1	CASSRRGGEQFF